This TCR beta chain was recovered during a study of T cell changes during pregnancy in multiple sclerosis. TCRdb's copy holds only in-frame clones and misses some; the assay was immunoSEQ multiplex PCR. Among under 45,000 clones listed, approximately 92% were seen once. Germline V gives CDR1 SNHLY, CDR2 FYNNEI. Deletions cut 5 bases from V and 4 bases from J, with 9 bases between. This CDR3 has 13 residues. Sequenced here: CD4+ T cells from peripheral blood mononuclear cells, sampled in the first trimester of pregnancy. The receptor comes from a female donor with multiple sclerosis, enrolled in a pregnancy study. The chain employs TRBV2 and TRBJ1-5; D gene unclear. The CDR3 protein is CASSSGENQPQHF. The CDR3 DNA sequence: TGTGCCAGCAGTTCCGGGGAAAATCAGCCCCAGCATTTT. Drawing the rest from reference TRBV2 and TRBJ1-5, the complete variable domain is EPEVTQTPSHQVTQMGQEVILRCVPISNHLYFYWYRQILGQKVEFLVSFYNNEISEKSEIFDDQFSVERPDGSNFTLKIRSTKLEDSAMYFCASSSGENQPQHFGDGTRLSIL.